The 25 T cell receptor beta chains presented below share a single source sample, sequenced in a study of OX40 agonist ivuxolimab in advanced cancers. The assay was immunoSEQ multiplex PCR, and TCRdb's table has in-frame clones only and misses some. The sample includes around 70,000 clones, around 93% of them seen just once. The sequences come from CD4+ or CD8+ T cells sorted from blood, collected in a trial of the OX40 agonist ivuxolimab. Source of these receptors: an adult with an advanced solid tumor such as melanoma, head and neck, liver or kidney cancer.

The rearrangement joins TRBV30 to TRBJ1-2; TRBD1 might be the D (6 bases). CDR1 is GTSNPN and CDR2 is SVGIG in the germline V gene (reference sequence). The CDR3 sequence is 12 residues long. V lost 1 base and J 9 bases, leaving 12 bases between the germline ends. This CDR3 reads CAWSAGQTSYTF. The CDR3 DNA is TGTGCCTGGAGTGCCGGACAGACGAGCTACACCTTC.

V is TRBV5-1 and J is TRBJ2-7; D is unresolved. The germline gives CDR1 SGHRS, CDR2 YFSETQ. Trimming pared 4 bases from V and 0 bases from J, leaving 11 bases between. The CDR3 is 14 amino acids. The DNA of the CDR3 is TGCGCCAGCAGCACTATTTCAAGCTCCTACGAGCAGTACTTC. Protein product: CASSTISSSYEQYF.

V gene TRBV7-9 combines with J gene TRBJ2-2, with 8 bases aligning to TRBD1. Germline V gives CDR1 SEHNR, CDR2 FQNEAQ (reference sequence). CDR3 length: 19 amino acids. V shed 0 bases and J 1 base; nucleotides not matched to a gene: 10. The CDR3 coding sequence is TGTGCCAGCAGCTTAGCGAGTCCCGGACAGGGCAAGAACACCGGGGAGCTGTTTTTT. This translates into CASSLASPGQGKNTGELFF.

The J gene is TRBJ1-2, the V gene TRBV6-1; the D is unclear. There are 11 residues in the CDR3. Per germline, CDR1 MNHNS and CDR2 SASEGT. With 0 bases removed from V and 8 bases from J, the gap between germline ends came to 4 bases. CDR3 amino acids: CASSEARGYTF. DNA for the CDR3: TGTGCCAGCAGTGAAGCGCGGGGCTACACCTTC.

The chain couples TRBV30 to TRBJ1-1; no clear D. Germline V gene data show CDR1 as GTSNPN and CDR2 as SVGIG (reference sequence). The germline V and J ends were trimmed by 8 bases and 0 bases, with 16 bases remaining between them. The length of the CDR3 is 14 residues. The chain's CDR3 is CARKAPLMNTEAFF. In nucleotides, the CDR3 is TGTGCCAGGAAGGCGCCCCTTATGAACACTGAAGCTTTCTTT. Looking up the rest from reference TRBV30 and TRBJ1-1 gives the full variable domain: SQTIHQWPATLVQPVGSPLSLECTVEGTSNPNLYWYRQAAGRGLQLLFYSVGIGQISSEVPQNLSASRPQDRQFILSSKKLLLSDSGFYLCARKAPLMNTEAFFGQGTRLTVV.

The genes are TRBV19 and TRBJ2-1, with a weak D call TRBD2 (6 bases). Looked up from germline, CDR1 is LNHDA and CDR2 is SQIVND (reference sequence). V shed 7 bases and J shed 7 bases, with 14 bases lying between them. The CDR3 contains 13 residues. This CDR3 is CASNPGGPNEQFF. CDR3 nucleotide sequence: TGTGCCAGTAATCCCGGGGGACCTAATGAGCAGTTCTTC.

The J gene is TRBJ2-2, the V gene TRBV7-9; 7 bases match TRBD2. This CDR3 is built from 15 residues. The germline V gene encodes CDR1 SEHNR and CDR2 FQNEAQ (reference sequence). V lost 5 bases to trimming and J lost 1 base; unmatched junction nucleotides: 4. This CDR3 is CASSLAGENTGELFF. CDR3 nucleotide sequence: TGTGCCAGCAGCCTCGCGGGAGAGAACACCGGGGAGCTGTTTTTT.

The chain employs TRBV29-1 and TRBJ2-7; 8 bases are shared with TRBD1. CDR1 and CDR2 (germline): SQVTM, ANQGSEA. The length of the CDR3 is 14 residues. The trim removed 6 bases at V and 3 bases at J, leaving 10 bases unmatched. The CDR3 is CSVALMDRVYEQYF. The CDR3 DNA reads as TGCAGCGTAGCGCTAATGGACAGGGTCTACGAGCAGTACTTC.

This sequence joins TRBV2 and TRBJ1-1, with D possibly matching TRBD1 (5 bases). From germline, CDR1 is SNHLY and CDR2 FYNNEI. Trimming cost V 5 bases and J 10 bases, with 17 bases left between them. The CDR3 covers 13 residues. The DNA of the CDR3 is TGTGCCAGCAGTTCATCAGGGCAACGGGGAGCTTTCTTT. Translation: CASSSSGQRGAFF.

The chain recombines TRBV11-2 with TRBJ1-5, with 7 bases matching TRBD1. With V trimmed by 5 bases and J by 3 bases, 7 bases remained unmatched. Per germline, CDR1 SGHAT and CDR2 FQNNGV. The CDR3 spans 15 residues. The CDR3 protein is CASSPDRDLNQPQHF. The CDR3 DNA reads TGTGCCAGCAGCCCAGACAGGGACCTCAATCAGCCCCAGCATTTT.

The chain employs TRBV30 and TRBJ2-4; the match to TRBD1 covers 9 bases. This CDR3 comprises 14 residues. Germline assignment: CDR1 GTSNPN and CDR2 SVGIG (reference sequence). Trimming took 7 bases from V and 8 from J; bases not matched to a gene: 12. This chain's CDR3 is CASATGTGIDIQYF. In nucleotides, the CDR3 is TGTGCCTCCGCGACCGGGACAGGGATTGACATTCAGTACTTC. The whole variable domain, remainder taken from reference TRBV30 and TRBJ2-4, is SQTIHQWPATLVQPVGSPLSLECTVEGTSNPNLYWYRQAAGRGLQLLFYSVGIGQISSEVPQNLSASRPQDRQFILSSKKLLLSDSGFYLCASATGTGIDIQYFGAGTRLSVL.

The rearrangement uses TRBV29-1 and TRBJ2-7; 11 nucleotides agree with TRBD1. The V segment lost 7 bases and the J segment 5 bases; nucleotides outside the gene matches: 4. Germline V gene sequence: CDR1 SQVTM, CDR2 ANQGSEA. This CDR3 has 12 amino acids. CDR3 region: CSGGQGAHEQYF. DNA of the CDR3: TGCAGCGGAGGACAGGGGGCTCACGAGCAGTACTTC.

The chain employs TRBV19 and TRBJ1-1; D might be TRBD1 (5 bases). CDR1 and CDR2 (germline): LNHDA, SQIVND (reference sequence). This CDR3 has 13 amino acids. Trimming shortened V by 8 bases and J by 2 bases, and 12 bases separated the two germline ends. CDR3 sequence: CASRGGANTEAFF. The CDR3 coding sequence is TGTGCCAGTCGGGGAGGGGCCAACACTGAAGCTTTCTTT. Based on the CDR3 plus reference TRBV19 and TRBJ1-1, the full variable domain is DGGITQSPKYLFRKEGQNVTLSCEQNLNHDAMYWYRQDPGQGLRLIYYSQIVNDFQKGDIAEGYSVSREKKESFPLTVTSAQKNPTAFYLCASRGGANTEAFFGQGTRLTVV.

The CDR3 DNA reads as TGTGCCAGCAGTCGACGGGCTAGCGGGGGGGCCGCGAGTGTACCCGGGGAGCTGTTTTTT. Translated: CASSRRASGGAASVPGELFF. V gene TRBV27 combines with J gene TRBJ2-2; the match to TRBD2 covers 12 bases. The V and J ends lost 5 bases and 6 bases, in that order; junction bases with no gene match: 19. There are 20 residues in the CDR3. CDR1 is MNHEY, CDR2 SMNVEV, per germline (reference sequence).

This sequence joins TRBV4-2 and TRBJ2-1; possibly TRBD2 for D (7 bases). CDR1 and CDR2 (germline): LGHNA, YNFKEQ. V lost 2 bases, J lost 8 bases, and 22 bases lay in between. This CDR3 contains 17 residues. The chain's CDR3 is CASSQKGSGRGEDEQFF. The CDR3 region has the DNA TGTGCCAGCAGCCAAAAGGGCAGTGGGAGGGGGGAGGATGAGCAGTTCTTC.

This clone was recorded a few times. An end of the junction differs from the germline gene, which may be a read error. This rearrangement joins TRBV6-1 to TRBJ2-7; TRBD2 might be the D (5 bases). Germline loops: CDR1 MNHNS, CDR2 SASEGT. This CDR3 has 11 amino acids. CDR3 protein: CASSSFLSGNF. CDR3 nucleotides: TGTGCCAGCAGTTCTTTCCTCTCGGGGAACTTC.

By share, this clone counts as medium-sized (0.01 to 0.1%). CDR3 DNA sequence: TGTGCCAGCAGTGAACTAGAAAATCAGCCCCAGCATTTT. This sequence encodes CASSELENQPQHF. The V call is TRBV6-4, the J call TRBJ1-5; no reliable D call. Germline CDR1 MRHNA, CDR2 SNTAGT. This CDR3 is built from 13 residues. The ends were cut back, 3 bases at V and 4 bases at J, with 7 bases in the middle.

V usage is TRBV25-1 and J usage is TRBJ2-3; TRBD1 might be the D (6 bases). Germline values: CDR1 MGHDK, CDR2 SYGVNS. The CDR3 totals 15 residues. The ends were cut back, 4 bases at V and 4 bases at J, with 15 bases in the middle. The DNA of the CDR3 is TGTGCCAGCAGTGTCACCAGGGGCAACTCAGATACGCAGTATTTT. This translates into CASSVTRGNSDTQYF.

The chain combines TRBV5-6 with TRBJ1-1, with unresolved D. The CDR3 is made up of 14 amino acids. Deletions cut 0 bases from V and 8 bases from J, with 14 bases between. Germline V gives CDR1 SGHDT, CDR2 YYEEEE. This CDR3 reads CASSLGHTMSEAFF. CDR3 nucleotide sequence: TGTGCCAGCAGCTTGGGGCATACCATGTCGGAAGCTTTCTTT.

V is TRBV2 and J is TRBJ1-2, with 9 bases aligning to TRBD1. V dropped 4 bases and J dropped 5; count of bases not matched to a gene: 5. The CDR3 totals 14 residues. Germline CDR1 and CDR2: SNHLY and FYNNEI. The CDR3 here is CASSGNRGQYGYTF. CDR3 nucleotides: TGTGCCAGCAGTGGTAACAGGGGGCAATATGGCTACACCTTC.

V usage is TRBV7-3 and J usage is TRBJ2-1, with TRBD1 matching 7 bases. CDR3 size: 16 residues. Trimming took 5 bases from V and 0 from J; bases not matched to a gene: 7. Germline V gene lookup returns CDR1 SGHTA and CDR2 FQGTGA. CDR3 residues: CASSKDRDPSYNEQFF. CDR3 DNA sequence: TGTGCCAGCAGCAAAGACAGGGATCCCTCCTACAATGAGCAGTTCTTC.

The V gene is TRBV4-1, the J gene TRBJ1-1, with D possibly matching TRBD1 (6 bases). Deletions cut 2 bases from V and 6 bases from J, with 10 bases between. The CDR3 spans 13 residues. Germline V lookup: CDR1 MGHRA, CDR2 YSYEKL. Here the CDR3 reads CASSQRGAPEAFF. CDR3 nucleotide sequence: TGCGCCAGCAGCCAACGGGGGGCCCCTGAAGCTTTCTTT.

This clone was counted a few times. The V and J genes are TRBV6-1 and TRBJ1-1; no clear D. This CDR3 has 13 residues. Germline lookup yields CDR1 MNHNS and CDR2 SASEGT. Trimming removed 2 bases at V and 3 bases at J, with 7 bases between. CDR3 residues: CASSEYRDTEAFF. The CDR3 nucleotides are TGTGCCAGCAGTGAATATAGGGACACTGAAGCTTTCTTT.

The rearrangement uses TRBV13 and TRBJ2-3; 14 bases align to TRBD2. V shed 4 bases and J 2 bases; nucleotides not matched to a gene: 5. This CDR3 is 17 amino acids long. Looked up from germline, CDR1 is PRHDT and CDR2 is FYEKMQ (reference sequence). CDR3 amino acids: CASSSRLAGGDTDTQYF. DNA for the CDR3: TGTGCCAGCAGCTCACGACTAGCGGGGGGGGACACAGATACGCAGTATTTT.

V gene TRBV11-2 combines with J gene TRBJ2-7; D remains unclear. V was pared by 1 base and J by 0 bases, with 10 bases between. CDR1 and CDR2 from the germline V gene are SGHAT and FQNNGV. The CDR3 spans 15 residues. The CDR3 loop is CASSLARMSSYEQYF. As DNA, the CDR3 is TGTGCCAGCAGCTTAGCACGGATGAGCTCCTACGAGCAGTACTTC.